The T cell receptor beta chain under discussion was sequenced for a study of blood T cell repertoires in COVID-19 (TCRdb year 2020). Regarding the research as a whole: The collaborator samples originated in the United States, Italy and Spain and spanned the acute and convalescent phases of COVID-19. The samples were drawn from the first 160 participants of the ongoing ImmuneRACE study and from 950 to 1,500 subjects provided by 6 global collaborators. A de-identified subject ID, COVID-19 status, age in years and sex were almost always included in the sample metadata. Where available, HLA class I and class II types were obtained from metadata supplied by the sample provider rather than from assay-based typing. The repertoires were made available in a free public database intended to serve as a resource for research on the immune response to SARS-CoV-2. The material from the prospective study consisted of cDNA or gDNA derived from T cells, B-cell-depleted T cells, or PBMCs. The dataset comprised deeply sampled blood TCRbeta repertoires from subjects exposed to, actively infected with, or recovered from COVID-19. Study-level results and caveats: Clinical and demographic metadata were provided uncurated, with the amount varying by source and participant.

The immunoSEQ Assay, a bias-controlled multiplex PCR, was used to amplify TCRbeta CDR3 regions from genomic DNA. The authors' analysis ran thus. Within the assay, amplification of reference gene primers was used to estimate how many nucleated cells each sample contained. Sequence reads were collapsed and filtered to measure the absolute abundance of every unique TCRbeta CDR3 rearrangement. For each sample, productive Simpson clonality was calculated as the square root of Simpson's diversity index over productive rearrangements. TCRdb holds this immuneACCESS table with in-frame rearrangements only. Some clones are missing; in checked studies, unresolved V genes explain under half, and the rest has no known cause. V, J and clone size are those of that table, while D and trimming were read from the DNA. This sample comprises over 250,000 clones, around 87% of them detected only once. The ten largest account for 2% to 3% of the sample.

Concerning this clone: The clone's antigen remains unknown. Base qualities are not at hand, and no much larger clone is one base apart.

Participants in the prospective study were enrolled through a virtual design, were aged roughly 18 to 100 years, and lived in 20 to 30 United States geographic areas. To assign participants to cohorts, the prospective study relied on clinical history that participants themselves reported in a screening survey and a study questionnaire. Recovered participants in ImmuneRACE Cohort 3 were defined by two consecutive negative NP/OP PCR tests, clearance by a healthcare professional, or resolution of symptoms. Each participant in the prospective study had whole blood, serum and a nasopharyngeal or oropharyngeal swab collected by mobile phlebotomists. Prospective study participants could optionally give additional blood draws and questionnaires over an approximately 2-month period. Before DNA extraction, blood samples from the prospective study were shipped at room temperature or frozen. Sequenced: PBMCs or T cells enriched from blood (not recorded which). The receptor comes from a woman aged 18-29 years who had recovered from COVID-19.

At the DNA level, the sequence is TGTGCCAGCAGCCCGAACGCGTATAATTCACCCCTCCACTTT. Its translation reads: CASSPNAYNSPLHF. Recombination joined TRBV14 with TRBJ1-6; no D gene can be assigned with confidence. Looking up the germline V gene yields CDR1 SGHDN and CDR2 FVKESK. The V end loses 4 bases and the J end loses 4 bases, and a stretch of 8 bases separates them. Reading from cysteine to phenylalanine, the CDR3 counts 14 amino acids. The kept DNA is CDR3 alone, 42 bases in frame from the first base.